Shown below are 29 T cell receptor beta chains from a single sample sequenced in a study of CD8+CD57+ T cells in acquired aplastic anemia. All sequencing subjects had displayed CD8+CD57+ cell expansion on flow cytometry. Genomic DNA was employed as the template in profiling TCR beta VDJ and CDR3. TCRdb reprocessed the reads via MiXCR and lists one record per CDR3 protein. In the table there are about 260,000 distinct CDR3 sequences, approximately 80% of which are singletons. The sequenced material came from sorted CD4+, CD8+, or CD8+CD57+ T cells (not recorded which) from PBMCs. Every receptor here comes from a human donor with aplastic anemia.

As to this clonotype: At one of its ends the junction is not consistent with the germline gene, which may arise from a read error. The chain employs TRBV5-1 and TRBJ2-2; D not resolved. The CDR3 spans 14 residues. Germline V gene sequence: CDR1 SGHRS, CDR2 YFSETQ. CDR3 protein: CASSFRANTWELFF. The CDR3 nucleotides read TGCGCCAGCAGCTTTCGTGCGAACACCTGGGAGCTGTTTTTT.

For this clonotype: A read error may be the cause here, since a much bigger clone is one base away. The chain joins TRBV9 to TRBJ2-3; a weak D match, TRBD2 (6 bases). Germline loops: CDR1 SGDLS, CDR2 YYNGEE. The CDR3 length is 14 residues. Here the CDR3 reads CASSGGDRHGGNNF. CDR3 nucleotides: TGTGCCAGCAGCGGGGGGGACCGACACGGAGGAAACAATTTT. The variable domain in full, completed from reference TRBV9 and TRBJ2-3, reads DSGVTQTPKHLITATGQRVTLRCSPRSGDLSVYWYQQSLDQGLQFLIQYYNGEERAKGNILERFSAQQFPDLHSELNLSSLELGDSALYFCASSGGDRHGGNNFGPGTRLTVL.

Details on this clonotype: Mismatch with germline at one junction end may stem from a read error. The rearrangement joins TRBV7-9 to TRBJ1-1; D may be TRBD1 (6 bases). Germline-derived CDR1 and CDR2 are SEHNR and FQNEAQ (reference sequence). The CDR3 is 15 residues long. Here the CDR3 DNA reads TGTGCCAGCGGCTTAGAGGACAGACCGAACACTGAAGCTTTCTTT. It specifies CASGLEDRPNTEAFF.

The gene calls are TRBV7-2 and TRBJ1-2, with D possibly matching TRBD1 (6 bases). Germline V CDR1 and CDR2: SGHTA, FQGNSA. Trimming left V 3 bases short and J 11 bases short, with 25 bases between. This CDR3 spans 16 amino acids. The CDR3 protein is CASSLAGGGLVYDYTF. CDR3 DNA sequence: TGTGCCAGCAGCTTGGCGGGGGGCGGGCTTGTGTATGATTACACCTTC.

A remark on this clonotype: The junction differs from germline at one of its ends, possibly a read error. This chain joins TRBV7-9 and TRBJ2-3, with 8 bases identical to TRBD2. The CDR3 extends over 14 amino acids. Germline V gene sequence: CDR1 SEHNR, CDR2 FQNEAQ (reference sequence). The chain's CDR3 is CASSFQRGGGREEF. DNA of the CDR3: TGTGCCAGCAGCTTTCAAAGAGGCGGGGGGAGGGAGGAGTTT.

Details on this clonotype: The CDR3 does not end in the conserved phenylalanine or tryptophan, so this is likely a read error. No DNA is shown, since the ends of the CDR3 on it are uncertain; the CDR3 is the one TCRdb lists. CDR3 sequence: CATSGRGLALEQYFGP. The chain is built from TRBV15 and TRBJ1-2. The CDR3 length equals 16 residues, ends included. Germline CDR1 reads LNHNV; CDR2 reads YYDKDF (reference sequence).

A remark on this clonotype: Sequence at one end of the junction differs from germline and may be a read error. The gene calls are TRBV7-2 and TRBJ2-1; 9 nucleotides line up with TRBD2. The length of the CDR3 is 14 residues. Germline V gene lookup returns CDR1 SGHTA and CDR2 FQGNSA. CDR3 DNA: TGTGCCAGCAGCCCAAGCCCTAGCGGGGCCTACGAGCACTTC. Its translation is CASSPSPSGAYEHF.

The gene calls are TRBV7-2 and TRBJ1-6, with D uncertain. The CDR3 runs 14 residues. Trimming cost V 3 bases and J 14 bases, with 17 bases left between them. Germline V gives CDR1 SGHTA, CDR2 FQGNSA. DNA for the CDR3: TGTGCCAGCAGCTTGAGTTCCTATAATGCTACCCTCCACTTT. Protein sequence: CASSLSSYNATLHF.

This sequence joins TRBV7-9 and TRBJ2-1; TRBD2 aligns across 7 bases. The CDR3 covers 15 residues. Trimming at V came to 6 bases and at J to 10 bases, leaving 15 bases not matched to a gene. CDR1 is SEHNR and CDR2 is FQNEAQ in the germline V gene (reference sequence). This CDR3 reads CASSFVAGATNEQFF. The CDR3 coding sequence is TGTGCCAGCAGTTTCGTTGCGGGAGCGACCAACGAGCAGTTCTTC.

The rearrangement joins TRBV12-3 or TRBV12-4 to TRBJ1-4; D not resolved. V was shortened by 6 bases and J by 9 bases, with 23 bases between the two germline ends. The CDR3 extends over 16 amino acids. The DNA of the CDR3 is TGTGCCAGCAGCCAGGAAACACGTTCACGGCAAAAAAAACTGTTTTTT. Translation: CASSQETRSRQKKLFF.

A remark on this clonotype: The junction does not match germline at one end; this may be a read error. V gene TRBV7-6 combines with J gene TRBJ2-7; possible D gene TRBD2, 5 bases. This CDR3 has 12 residues. Germline CDR1 reads SGHVS; CDR2 reads FNYEAQ. The CDR3 spells CASSAGRFDSPF. In nucleotides, the CDR3 is TGTGCCAGCAGCGCGGGCCGATTCGATTCACCCTTC.

Turning to this clonotype: One end of the junction does not line up with germline, which may come from a read error. The chain links TRBV7-3 to TRBJ1-4; 7 positions match TRBD1. CDR1 is SGHTA, CDR2 FQGTGA, per germline. The CDR3 loop spans 17 amino acids. CDR3 DNA: TGTGCCAGCAGCAAGTCTCAGGGGGACCGATACAATGAGAAACTGTTTTTT. Translation gives CASSKSQGDRYNEKLFF.

Note on this clonotype: The junction and the germline gene differ at one end; a read error may be behind it. The rearrangement links TRBV7-2 to TRBJ2-3; D is ambiguous. The CDR3 is made up of 14 amino acids. Germline values: CDR1 SGHTA, CDR2 FQGNSA. Here the CDR3 DNA reads TGTGCCAGCAGCCATAGAGGCGCGGCGCAGCAGTACGACTTT. Protein product: CASSHRGAAQQYDF.

A note on this clonotype: A read error is likely, as this CDR3 ends without the conserved phenylalanine or tryptophan. The chain has TRBV15 and TRBJ1-2; D gene uncertain. Deletions cut 10 bases from V and 7 bases from J, with 19 bases between. CDR3 length: 13 residues. Germline V gives CDR1 LNHNV, CDR2 YYDKDF (reference sequence). The CDR3 region has the DNA TGTGCCAGCATCGGAAGGAGCTATCCTGGCTACACCTAC. Translated, it gives CASIGRSYPGYTY.

This chain uses TRBV25-1 with TRBJ1-1; D remains ambiguous. V lost 8 bases to trimming and J lost 0 bases, with 10 bases between them. Germline CDR1 reads MGHDK; CDR2 reads SYGVNS. CDR3 length equals 13 residues. The CDR3 reads CASLPGMNTEAFF. CDR3 sequence (DNA): TGTGCCAGCTTACCCGGGATGAACACTGAAGCTTTCTTT.

The genes are TRBV2 and TRBJ1-3; perhaps TRBD1 as D (5 bases). Germline V gene lookup returns CDR1 SNHLY and CDR2 FYNNEI. Trimming removed 6 bases from V and 4 bases from J, with 16 bases in between. This CDR3 is built from 15 residues. CDR3 in amino acids: CASSQAQGEGNTIYF. In DNA form, the CDR3 reads TGTGCCAGCAGCCAAGCCCAGGGAGAGGGAAACACCATATATTTT.

Note on this clonotype: The CDR3 does not close with the conserved phenylalanine or tryptophan, likely indicating a read error. The DNA is left out, because the CDR3 cannot be placed on it with certainty; the CDR3 is given as TCRdb lists it. The gene calls are TRBV2 and TRBJ2-1; the D call in the table, TRBD1, was not verified against the DNA. Germline CDR1 and CDR2: SNHLY and FYNNEI. The CDR3 region is 13 residues in length, termini included. The CDR3 here is CASSVGGTHGHFS.

This clonotype was detected only a few times. The chain has TRBV2 and TRBJ2-1; 11 positions agree with TRBD2. V trimming: 6 bases; J trimming: 10 bases; junction bases outside the gene matches: 14. Germline V gene lookup returns CDR1 SNHLY and CDR2 FYNNEI. CDR3 length equals 16 residues. In DNA, the CDR3 is TGTGCCAGCAGCGCCCCGGGACTAGCGGACCAGGGGGAGCAGTTCTTC. This codes for CASSAPGLADQGEQFF.

The rearrangement joins TRBV19 to TRBJ2-3; TRBD1 is a possible D gene (6 bases). Trimming took 2 bases from V and 2 from J, leaving 17 bases between them. This CDR3 has 17 residues. Per the germline V gene, CDR1 is LNHDA and CDR2 is SQIVND (reference sequence). This chain's CDR3 is CASSISTGIGTTDTQYF. The CDR3 DNA sequence: TGTGCCAGTAGTATAAGCACAGGGATAGGCACCACAGATACGCAGTATTTT.

The chain uses TRBV15 and TRBJ2-1, with D perhaps matching TRBD2 (7 bases). Germline CDR1 and CDR2: LNHNV and YYDKDF (reference sequence). V lost 5 bases and J 7 bases, leaving 15 bases between the germline ends. The length of the CDR3 is 14 residues. CDR3 sequence reads: CATSLGGGVNEQFF. DNA of the CDR3: TGTGCCACCAGCTTAGGGGGGGGGGTAAATGAGCAGTTCTTC.

Turning to this clonotype: Lacking the conserved final phenylalanine or tryptophan, this CDR3 likely reflects a read error. It is unclear where the CDR3 begins or ends on the DNA, so no DNA is shown, and the CDR3 is as TCRdb lists it. The chain links TRBV2 to TRBJ1-1; the table assigns TRBD1, which was not confirmed against the DNA. The CDR3 is 15 amino acids long, termini counted. Germline CDR1 reads SNHLY; CDR2 reads FYNNEI. CDR3: CASRDGGTDTQYFFL.

V and J are TRBV11-3 and TRBJ2-5; D may be TRBD2 (6 bases). The CDR3 is made up of 15 amino acids. Germline-derived CDR1 and CDR2 are SGHNT and YENEEA. Trimming pared 8 bases from V and 5 bases from J, leaving 21 bases between. CDR3 in amino acids: CASSTQANGGETQYF. For the CDR3, the DNA is TGTGCCAGCTCAACACAGGCCAACGGGGGTGAGACCCAGTACTTC.

The chain couples TRBV11-3 to TRBJ1-2; D is undetermined. The CDR3 runs 13 residues. With 5 bases removed from V and 5 bases from J, the gap between germline ends came to 12 bases. CDR1 SGHNT and CDR2 YENEEA come from the germline V gene. The CDR3 region has the DNA TGTGCCAGCAGCCTGGATCTTACATATGGCTACACCTTC. Encoded protein: CASSLDLTYGYTF.

Concerning this clonotype: The junction differs from germline at one of its ends, possibly a read error. The chain has TRBV7-2 and TRBJ2-1; D call uncertain. The germline CDR1 and CDR2 sequences are SGHTA and FQGNSA. The CDR3 length is 13 residues. CDR3 in DNA: TGTGCCAGCAGCTTAGCGGGGATCCACGATACGCTCTTT. Translating gives CASSLAGIHDTLF.

As to this clonotype: The junction shows a germline mismatch at one end, possibly a read error. The chain links TRBV7-9 to TRBJ2-1; D possibly corresponds to TRBD2 (7 bases). The CDR3 extends over 13 amino acids. Per germline, CDR1 SEHNR and CDR2 FQNEAQ (reference sequence). CDR3 loop: CASSDGGGHEKHF. CDR3 nucleotide sequence: TGTGCCAGCAGCGATGGGGGGGGCCATGAGAAGCACTTC.

The chain employs TRBV7-8 and TRBJ2-1; D might be TRBD2 (6 bases). Germline CDR1 reads SGHVS; CDR2 reads FQNEAQ. Trimming removed 3 bases at V and 4 bases at J, with 22 bases between. The CDR3 consists of 18 residues. The DNA of the CDR3 is TGTGCCAGCAGCTTTACCGGCCCCCGGGACTCCCAGTACAATGAGCAGTTCTTC. Translating gives CASSFTGPRDSQYNEQFF. The whole variable domain, remainder taken from reference TRBV7-8 and TRBJ2-1, is GAGVSQSPRYKVAKRGQDVALRCDPISGHVSLFWYQQALGQGPEFLTYFQNEAQLDKSGLPSDRFFAERPEGSVSTLKIQRTQQEDSAVYLCASSFTGPRDSQYNEQFFGPGTRLTVL.

This chain uses TRBV9 with TRBJ1-2; 7 bases map to TRBD1. CDR1 and CDR2 from the germline V gene are SGDLS and YYNGEE. Losses at the gene ends were 3 bases for V and 4 bases for J; bases not matched to a gene: 9. The CDR3 extends over 15 amino acids. This chain's CDR3 is CASSARQGWSYGYTF. CDR3 in DNA: TGTGCCAGCAGCGCAAGACAGGGTTGGAGCTATGGCTACACCTTC.

The V call is TRBV7-9, the J call TRBJ1-1; D uncertain. This CDR3 is 15 amino acids long. Germline V gene data show CDR1 as SEHNR and CDR2 as FQNEAQ (reference sequence). Trimming removed 3 bases from V and 14 bases from J, with 25 bases in between. CDR3 amino acids: CASSFERSGETDAFF. CDR3 nucleotide sequence: TGTGCCAGCAGCTTTGAACGGAGCGGGGAGACCGATGCGTTCTTT.

The chain carries TRBV7-3 and TRBJ2-1, with 11 bases lining up with TRBD2. The V gene's germline CDR1 is SGHTA and CDR2 FQGTGA. The CDR3 spans 16 residues. Trimming took 0 bases from V and 13 from J; bases not matched to a gene: 11. CDR3: CASSLTGLADGEDQFF. CDR3 DNA: TGTGCCAGCAGCTTAACGGGACTAGCGGATGGCGAAGATCAGTTCTTC.